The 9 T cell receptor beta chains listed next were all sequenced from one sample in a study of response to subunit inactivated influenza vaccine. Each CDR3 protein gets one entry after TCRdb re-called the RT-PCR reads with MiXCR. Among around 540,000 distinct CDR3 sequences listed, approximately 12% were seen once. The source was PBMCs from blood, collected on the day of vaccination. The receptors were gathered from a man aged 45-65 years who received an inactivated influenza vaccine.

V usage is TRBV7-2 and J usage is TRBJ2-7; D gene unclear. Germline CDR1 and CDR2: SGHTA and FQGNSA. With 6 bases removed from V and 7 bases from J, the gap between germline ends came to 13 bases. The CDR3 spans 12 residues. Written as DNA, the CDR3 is TGTGCCAGCAGACCCACTGTTGGGGAGCAGTACTTC. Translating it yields CASRPTVGEQYF.

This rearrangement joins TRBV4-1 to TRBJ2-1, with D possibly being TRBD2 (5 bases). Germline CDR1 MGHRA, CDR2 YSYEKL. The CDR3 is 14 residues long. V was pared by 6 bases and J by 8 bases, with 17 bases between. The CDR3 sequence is CASSPSRLAYEQFF. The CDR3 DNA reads TGCGCCAGCAGTCCCTCCCGTCTAGCCTATGAGCAGTTCTTC.

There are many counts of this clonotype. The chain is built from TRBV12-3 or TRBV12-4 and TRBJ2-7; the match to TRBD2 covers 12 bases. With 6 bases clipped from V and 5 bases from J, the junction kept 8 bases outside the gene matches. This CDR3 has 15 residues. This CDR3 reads CASSKTSGRFDEQYF. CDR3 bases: TGTGCCAGCAGCAAGACTAGCGGGAGATTCGACGAGCAGTACTTC.

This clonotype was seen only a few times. CDR3: CASSQVFRAEKNYGYTF. CDR3 nucleotide sequence: TGTGCCAGCAGCCAAGTGTTTCGGGCCGAGAAGAACTATGGCTACACCTTC. The rearrangement joins TRBV3-1 to TRBJ1-2, with D unclear. V was trimmed by 1 base and J by 2 bases, leaving 17 bases between them. This CDR3 comprises 17 residues. In germline, CDR1 is LGHDT, CDR2 YNNKEL (reference sequence).

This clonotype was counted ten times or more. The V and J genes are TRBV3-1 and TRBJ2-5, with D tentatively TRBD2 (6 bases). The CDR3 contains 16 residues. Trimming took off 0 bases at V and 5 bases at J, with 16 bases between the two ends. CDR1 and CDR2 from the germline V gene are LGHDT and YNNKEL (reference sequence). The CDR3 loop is CASSQDFARSGETQYF. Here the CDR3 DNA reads TGTGCCAGCAGCCAAGATTTCGCCAGAAGCGGGGAGACCCAGTACTTC.

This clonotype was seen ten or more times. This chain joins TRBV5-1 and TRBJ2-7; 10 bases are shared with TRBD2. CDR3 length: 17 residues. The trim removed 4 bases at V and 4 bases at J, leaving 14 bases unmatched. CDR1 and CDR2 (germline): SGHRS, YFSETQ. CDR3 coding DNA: TGCGCCAGCAGCCCTCGTCTAGCGGGAGCCCTGGGGTACGAGCAGTACTTC. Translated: CASSPRLAGALGYEQYF.

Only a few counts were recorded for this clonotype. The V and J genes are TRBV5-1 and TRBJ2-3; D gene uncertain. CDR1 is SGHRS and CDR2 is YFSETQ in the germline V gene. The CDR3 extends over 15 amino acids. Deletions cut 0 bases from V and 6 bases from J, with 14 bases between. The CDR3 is CASSLASKGSDTQYF. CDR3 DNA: TGCGCCAGCAGCTTGGCTTCGAAGGGATCGGATACGCAGTATTTT.

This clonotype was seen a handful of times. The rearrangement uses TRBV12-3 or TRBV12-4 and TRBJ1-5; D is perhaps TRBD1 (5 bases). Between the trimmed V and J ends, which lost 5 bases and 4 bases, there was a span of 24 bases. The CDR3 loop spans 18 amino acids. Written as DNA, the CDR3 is TGTGCCAGCAGTCCCGGGGGGTCCTCAGGGAAAGGAAATCAGCCCCAGCATTTT. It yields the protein CASSPGGSSGKGNQPQHF.

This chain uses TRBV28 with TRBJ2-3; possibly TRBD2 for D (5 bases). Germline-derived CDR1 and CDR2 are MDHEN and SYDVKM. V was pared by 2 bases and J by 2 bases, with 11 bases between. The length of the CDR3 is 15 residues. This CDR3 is CASSLTEGSTDTQYF. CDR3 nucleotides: TGTGCCAGCAGTTTAACAGAGGGCTCCACAGATACGCAGTATTTT.